This T cell receptor (beta chain) is drawn from a study of blood T cells in healthy people across ages. About the study: T cells yielded about one barcoded beta molecule per two cells through template switching.

It was with a sample-barcoded 5' primer and a J-beta primer mix that a second PCR of roughly 6 to 11 cycles was run. TCRdb processed the 5' RACE reads anew with MiXCR; each CDR3 protein has one entry. The sample shows just under 550,000 distinct CDR3 sequences, around 24% of them seen only once. This clonotype was seen a single time. V lost 3 bases and J 4 bases, leaving 11 bases between the germline ends. The CDR3 totals 14 residues. Germline CDR1 is KGHSH and CDR2 is LQKENI. This sample also appeared in a second study, on T cells of mothers and their children.

The sample was blood. V and J are TRBV18 and TRBJ2-3; D is undetermined. The sequence was collected from a boy younger than 18 in good health. DNA of the CDR3: TGTGCCAGCTCACCGGGCCTTCGGTCAGATACGCAGTATTTT. It translates to CASSPGLRSDTQYF.